Listed below are T cell receptor beta chains from one sample, sequenced in a study of cytomegalovirus exposure and HLA in healthy donors. Data came from immunoSEQ multiplex PCR; TCRdb stores just in-frame clones and leaves some out. The sample shows 150,000 to 200,000 clones, about 85% of them seen only once. The specimen was PBMCs. These receptors came from a woman between 45 and 65 years old in good health and CMV-seronegative. Each CDR3 is given with its conserved first and last residue. Each record gives: V gene, J gene, clone size, D gene, CDR3 protein, CDR3 DNA. A D gene is named only where the DNA matches it firmly. Rows give clone size only sometimes, using once, few, many, or a class for an expanded clone.

TRBV7-2	TRBJ1-6	.	.	CASSLSGSPLHF	TGTGCCAGCAGCCTATCGGGTTCACCCCTCCACTTT
TRBV6-4	TRBJ2-2	.	.	CASKENAVTGELFF	TGTGCCAGCAAAGAAAACGCAGTCACCGGGGAGCTGTTTTTT
TRBV1	TRBJ2-5	.	.	CTSSQGKVIQGKTQYF	TGCACCAGCAGCCAAGGCAAGGTGATACAGGGAAAGACCCAGTACTTC
TRBV19	TRBJ2-2	.	.	CASDRPNTGELFF	TGTGCCAGCGACAGGCCGAACACCGGGGAGCTGTTTTTT
TRBV5-1	TRBJ2-3	.	.	CASSLSTDTQYF	TGCGCCAGCAGCCTTAGCACAGATACGCAGTATTTT
TRBV19	TRBJ1-1	.	.	CASSIGPRGTAQAFF	TGTGCCAGTAGTATAGGCCCTAGGGGGACGGCCCAAGCTTTCTTT
TRBV7-6	TRBJ2-5	.	.	CASSRDLGIETQYF	TGTGCCAGCAGCCGGGACTTAGGGATCGAGACCCAGTACTTC
TRBV7-6	TRBJ2-5	.	TRBD1	CASSSGGRQETQYF	TGTGCCAGCAGCTCAGGGGGCAGACAAGAGACCCAGTACTTC
TRBV7-3	TRBJ1-1	once	.	CASSSRGTPSEAFF	TGTGCCAGCAGCTCGAGAGGGACACCTTCTGAAGCTTTCTTT
TRBV5-1	TRBJ2-2	once	TRBD1	CASSLAGQGVSGELFF	TGCGCCAGCAGCTTGGCCGGACAGGGGGTATCCGGGGAGCTGTTTTTT
TRBV5-6	TRBJ2-1	.	TRBD2	CASSPLSGGASYNEQFF	TGTGCCAGCTCACCCCTTAGCGGGGGGGCATCCTACAATGAGCAGTTCTTC
TRBV19	TRBJ1-2	.	TRBD1	CASSTTGVARDFYGYTF	TGTGCCAGTAGTACGACAGGGGTCGCAAGGGACTTCTATGGCTACACCTTC
TRBV29-1	TRBJ2-5	.	TRBD2	CSVALAGVNQETQYF	TGCAGCGTTGCCTTGGCGGGGGTGAACCAAGAGACCCAGTACTTC